Following are 24 T cell receptor beta chains from one sample sequenced in a study of T cell changes during pregnancy in multiple sclerosis. TCRdb keeps only in-frame clones here, not all; method: immunoSEQ multiplex PCR. Of tens of thousands of clones listed, roughly 92% were seen once; the top ten hold 0.52%. This specimen was CD4+ T cells from peripheral blood mononuclear cells, taken in the third trimester of pregnancy. The receptors stem from a female donor with multiple sclerosis, enrolled in a pregnancy study.

V gene TRBV29-1 combines with J gene TRBJ1-4, with D perhaps matching TRBD1 (5 bases). Germline values: CDR1 SQVTM, CDR2 ANQGSEA. CDR3 size: 12 residues. The germline V and J ends were trimmed by 7 bases and 4 bases, with 10 bases remaining between them. CDR3 amino acids: CSAGENNEKLFF. DNA for the CDR3: TGCAGCGCGGGGGAAAATAATGAAAAACTGTTTTTT.

The rearrangement links TRBV6-1 to TRBJ1-5; D is uncertain. The ends were cut back, 7 bases at V and 0 bases at J, with 13 bases in the middle. The CDR3 consists of 15 residues. CDR1 MNHNS and CDR2 SASEGT come from the germline V gene. The CDR3, as DNA: TGTGCCAGCACCCCGGGAGACGGTAGCAATCAGCCCCAGCATTTT. This codes for CASTPGDGSNQPQHF.

J is TRBJ1-5 and V is TRBV6-6; D uncertain. Trimming took off 3 bases at V and 3 bases at J, with 9 bases between the two ends. This CDR3 is 14 amino acids long. Germline V gene sequence: CDR1 MNHNY, CDR2 SVGAGI (reference sequence). The CDR3 spells CASSYSGINQPQHF. In nucleotides, the CDR3 is TGTGCCAGCAGTTATTCCGGGATCAATCAGCCCCAGCATTTT.

The chain links TRBV28 to TRBJ2-3; D perhaps matches TRBD1 (5 bases). Trimming cost V 3 bases and J 1 base, with 8 bases left between them. This CDR3 region has 14 residues. Germline V gene sequence: CDR1 MDHEN, CDR2 SYDVKM. CDR3 residues: CASSLSGRTDTQYF. CDR3 sequence (DNA): TGTGCCAGCAGTTTGTCAGGGCGCACAGATACGCAGTATTTT.

This clone was counted once. The chain links TRBV2 to TRBJ2-7, with no clear D. There are 15 residues in the CDR3. Germline lookup yields CDR1 SNHLY and CDR2 FYNNEI. Trimming shortened V by 2 bases and J by 0 bases, and 11 bases separated the two germline ends. The CDR3 sequence is CASSEPGFSSYEQYF. CDR3 sequence (DNA): TGTGCCAGCAGTGAACCGGGTTTCAGCTCCTACGAGCAGTACTTC.

The V and J genes are TRBV18 and TRBJ1-5; the D gene is possibly TRBD1 (6 bases). The CDR3 consists of 15 residues. Trimming left V 3 bases short and J 0 bases short, with 9 bases between. The germline V gene encodes CDR1 KGHSH and CDR2 LQKENI. In DNA form, the CDR3 reads TGTGCCAGCTCACCGGGACAACTTAGCAATCAGCCCCAGCATTTT. Its protein product is CASSPGQLSNQPQHF.

The chain recombines TRBV6-5 with TRBJ2-2, with a tentative D call TRBD2 (5 bases). CDR1 MNHEY and CDR2 SVGAGI come from the germline V gene. The ends were cut back, 4 bases at V and 5 bases at J, with 17 bases in the middle. The CDR3 is 16 amino acids. In nucleotides, the CDR3 is TGTGCCAGCAGTTGGTCCCTTTTCTCGGGGACCGGGGAGCTGTTTTTT. It translates to CASSWSLFSGTGELFF.

The V gene is TRBV7-2, the J gene TRBJ2-2, with 9 bases aligning to TRBD2. The CDR3 totals 17 residues. Germline trimming cut 1 base from V and 8 bases from J; bases unmatched to any gene: 11. Germline CDR1 SGHTA, CDR2 FQGNSA. The CDR3 is CASSLVRGHAGGGELFF. Written as DNA, the CDR3 is TGTGCCAGCAGCTTAGTCAGGGGCCACGCGGGAGGGGGGGAGCTGTTTTTT.

The chain's CDR3 is CASSLESFGAADTQYF. The CDR3 DNA reads as TGTGCCAGCAGCTTAGAGTCGTTCGGAGCTGCAGATACGCAGTATTTT. The V and J genes are TRBV11-2 and TRBJ2-3; D gene uncertain. The CDR3 sequence is 16 residues long. CDR1 is SGHAT and CDR2 is FQNNGV in the germline V gene. With 0 bases removed from V and 4 bases from J, the gap between germline ends came to 14 bases.

This chain links TRBV6-4 with TRBJ2-3; 12 nucleotides align to TRBD2. The CDR3 loop spans 15 amino acids. Germline assignment: CDR1 MRHNA and CDR2 SNTAGT. The V and J ends lost 4 bases and 4 bases, in that order; junction bases with no gene match: 3. The CDR3 spells CASSVTSGSPDTQYF. As DNA, the CDR3 is TGTGCCAGCAGTGTGACTAGCGGGAGTCCAGATACGCAGTATTTT.

V usage is TRBV21-1 and J usage is TRBJ2-6; the D call TRBD1 from the table was never checked on the DNA. TRBV21-1 is shown as a pseudogene. This CDR3 spans 16 amino acids. CDR3: CARGAGPNSGANVLTF. The CDR3 coding sequence is TGTGCCAGAGGGGCAGGGCCTAACTCTGGGGCCAACGTCCTGACTTTC.

The chain recombines TRBV2 with TRBJ1-3; possible D gene TRBD1, 6 bases. With 8 bases removed from V and 1 base from J, the gap between germline ends came to 12 bases. CDR1 and CDR2 (germline): SNHLY, FYNNEI. The CDR3 is 14 amino acids. The CDR3 spells CASRRQASGNTIYF. CDR3 nucleotides: TGTGCCAGCCGCCGACAGGCATCTGGAAACACCATATATTTT. Supplemented by reference TRBV2 and TRBJ1-3, the full variable domain reads EPEVTQTPSHQVTQMGQEVILRCVPISNHLYFYWYRQILGQKVEFLVSFYNNEISEKSEIFDDQFSVERPDGSNFTLKIRSTKLEDSAMYFCASRRQASGNTIYFGEGSWLTVV.

The rearrangement uses TRBV5-1 and TRBJ1-1; D gene ambiguous. Germline CDR1 SGHRS, CDR2 YFSETQ. This CDR3 is built from 14 residues. Trimming took 0 bases from V and 3 from J, leaving 9 bases between them. CDR3 protein: CASSLGGSDTEAFF. In DNA form, the CDR3 reads TGCGCCAGCAGCTTGGGAGGATCGGACACTGAAGCTTTCTTT.

The chain employs TRBV7-6 and TRBJ2-7; 12 bases map to TRBD2. V trimming: 5 bases; J trimming: 0 bases; junction bases outside the gene matches: 11. In germline, CDR1 is SGHVS, CDR2 FNYEAQ. The CDR3 is made up of 18 amino acids. The CDR3 bases are TGTGCCAGCAGCCTCGGGCTAGCGGGAGGGCGTCTCTCCTACGAGCAGTACTTC. It codes for CASSLGLAGGRLSYEQYF.

The chain joins TRBV7-3 to TRBJ2-1; TRBD2 aligns across 13 bases. Germline V lookup: CDR1 SGHTA, CDR2 FQGTGA. V dropped 0 bases and J dropped 9; count of bases not matched to a gene: 5. The CDR3 extends over 16 amino acids. The CDR3 DNA reads TGTGCCAGCAGCTTAACGGGGACTAGCGGGGAGGGTGAGCAGTTCTTC. Translation: CASSLTGTSGEGEQFF. Together with reference TRBV7-3 and TRBJ2-1, the CDR3 gives the full variable domain: GAGVSQTPSNKVTEKGKYVELRCDPISGHTALYWYRQSLGQGPEFLIYFQGTGAADDSGLPNDRFFAVRPEGSVSTLKIQRTERGDSAVYLCASSLTGTSGEGEQFFGPGTRLTVL.

The chain links TRBV11-2 to TRBJ2-7; D perhaps matches TRBD2 (7 bases). The V and J ends lost 1 base and 4 bases respectively, with 11 bases between them. The CDR3 sequence is 14 residues long. Per germline, CDR1 SGHAT and CDR2 FQNNGV. The CDR3: CASSLGEGGYEQYF. The CDR3 DNA follows: TGTGCCAGCAGCTTAGGGGAGGGGGGATACGAGCAGTACTTC.

This clone was observed a single time. The rearrangement joins TRBV14 to TRBJ2-3, with TRBD1 matching over 7 bases. Germline CDR1 and CDR2: SGHDN and FVKESK. This CDR3 has 16 amino acids. V gave up 4 bases and J gave up 2 bases; unmatched junction bases: 9. For the CDR3, the DNA is TGTGCCAGCAGCCGCCAGGGACAGTTATACACAGATACGCAGTATTTT. Protein sequence: CASSRQGQLYTDTQYF.

The chain combines TRBV28 with TRBJ1-2; weak D call: TRBD1 (6 bases). Germline V lookup: CDR1 MDHEN, CDR2 SYDVKM. The CDR3 contains 15 residues. V was clipped by 6 bases and J by 7 bases, with 21 bases between them. CDR3 sequence: CASRPTSHRVGGYTF. CDR3 in DNA: TGTGCCAGCAGACCAACCTCCCACAGGGTAGGTGGCTACACCTTC.

V and J are TRBV4-1 and TRBJ2-7; TRBD1 aligns across 7 bases. The CDR3 contains 16 residues. CDR1 and CDR2 from the germline V gene are MGHRA and YSYEKL. Germline trimming cut 2 bases from V and 4 bases from J; bases unmatched to any gene: 11. The CDR3 protein is CASSQFGTADSYEQYF. The CDR3, as DNA: TGCGCCAGCAGCCAATTCGGGACAGCGGATTCATACGAGCAGTACTTC.

V and J are TRBV11-1 and TRBJ2-5; tentative D call: TRBD2 (5 bases). V was cut by 1 base and J by 3 bases, with 12 bases left in between. Germline values: CDR1 SGHAT, CDR2 FQDESV (reference sequence). This CDR3 is built from 15 residues. This chain's CDR3 is CASSLEFVGEETQYF. CDR3 sequence (DNA): TGTGCCAGCAGCTTAGAATTCGTGGGAGAAGAGACCCAGTACTTC.

J is TRBJ2-7 and V is TRBV4-3; D unclear. Germline V lookup: CDR1 LGHNA, CDR2 YSLEER. V lost 0 bases, J lost 2 bases, and 5 bases lay in between. The length of the CDR3 is 13 residues. In nucleotides, the CDR3 is TGCGCCAGCAGCCAAGATATTCCCTACGAGCAGTACTTC. It encodes CASSQDIPYEQYF.

The chain has TRBV23-1 and TRBJ2-3, with D tentatively TRBD2 (5 bases). TRBV23-1 is given ORF status, its function remaining uncertain. With 2 bases removed from V and 2 bases from J, the gap between germline ends came to 11 bases. The CDR3 runs to 15 residues. CDR3 nucleotide sequence: TGCGCCAGCAGTCAAAGGCCGACTACCACAGATACGCAGTATTTT. Translation gives CASSQRPTTTDTQYF.

CDR3 nucleotide sequence: TGTGCCAGCAGCAGCGACAGCCAAACCCTCCACTTT. Protein product: CASSSDSQTLHF. V gene TRBV7-3 combines with J gene TRBJ1-6; D is possibly TRBD1 (5 bases). From germline, CDR1 is SGHTA and CDR2 FQGTGA. V was shortened by 5 bases and J by 14 bases, with 13 bases between the two germline ends. The CDR3 loop spans 12 amino acids.

This clone was detected once. J is TRBJ2-1 and V is TRBV6-5; 12 bases fit TRBD2. This CDR3 region has 16 residues. In germline, CDR1 is MNHEY, CDR2 SVGAGI. J lost 8 bases, V lost 2 bases, and 7 bases had no gene match. The CDR3 sequence: CASSYSLAGGFDEQFF. The CDR3 DNA reads TGTGCCAGCAGTTACAGCCTAGCGGGAGGGTTCGATGAGCAGTTCTTC.